The 20 T cell receptor beta chains reported below all come from one sample, sequenced in a study of blood T cell repertoires in COVID-19. Assay used: immunoSEQ multiplex PCR; TCRdb lists only in-frame clones, some missing. The sample contains fewer than 200,000 clones, around 90% of which appear only once. Material for sequencing was peripheral blood. These TCRs come from a man in his 60s with acute or convalescent COVID-19.

This clone showed up just once. Other DNA sequences of this sample code for an identical CDR3. The J gene is TRBJ1-1, the V gene TRBV5-1; D is perhaps TRBD1 (5 bases). Trimming stripped 1 base from V and 3 bases from J, with 7 bases between. This CDR3 contains 13 residues. Germline assignment: CDR1 SGHRS and CDR2 YFSETQ. This CDR3 is CASSLQGDTEAFF. The CDR3 DNA follows: TGCGCCAGCAGCTTGCAGGGTGACACTGAAGCTTTCTTT.

The gene calls are TRBV6-5 and TRBJ2-7; TRBD1 might be the D (6 bases). CDR3 length equals 14 residues. Germline assignment: CDR1 MNHEY and CDR2 SVGAGI. Between the trimmed V and J ends, which lost 6 bases and 0 bases, there was a span of 12 bases. The CDR3 DNA follows: TGTGCCAGCAGACAGGACAGCGTCTCCTACGAGCAGTACTTC. It is translated as CASRQDSVSYEQYF.

The V and J genes are TRBV4-3 and TRBJ2-2; a possible D gene is TRBD1 (6 bases). Trimming took off 5 bases at V and 2 bases at J, with 15 bases between the two ends. The CDR3 loop spans 16 amino acids. Germline CDR1 LGHNA, CDR2 YSLEER. The CDR3 sequence is CASSFVRTVNTGELFF. CDR3 nucleotide sequence: TGCGCCAGCAGCTTCGTGAGGACAGTTAACACCGGGGAGCTGTTTTTT.

V and J are TRBV9 and TRBJ1-3, with D unclear. This CDR3 has 15 residues. CDR1 and CDR2 from the germline V gene are SGDLS and YYNGEE. Between the trimmed V and J ends, which lost 3 bases and 1 base, there was a span of 11 bases. The CDR3 DNA reads TGTGCCAGCAGCGCCACCAGTGGTTCTGGAAACACCATATATTTT. It yields the protein CASSATSGSGNTIYF. The full variable domain, its missing parts supplied by reference TRBV9 and TRBJ1-3, is DSGVTQTPKHLITATGQRVTLRCSPRSGDLSVYWYQQSLDQGLQFLIQYYNGEERAKGNILERFSAQQFPDLHSELNLSSLELGDSALYFCASSATSGSGNTIYFGEGSWLTVV.

The V and J genes are TRBV30 and TRBJ2-1; 7 nucleotides align to TRBD2. Looked up from germline, CDR1 is GTSNPN and CDR2 is SVGIG (reference sequence). V dropped 0 bases and J dropped 5; count of bases not matched to a gene: 7. This CDR3 has 15 amino acids. CDR3 coding DNA: TGTGCCTGGAGTGTACGAGCGGGGAGTCACAATGAGCAGTTCTTC. As protein: CAWSVRAGSHNEQFF.

The chain links TRBV5-1 to TRBJ2-5; 9 bases are shared with TRBD2. Looked up from germline, CDR1 is SGHRS and CDR2 is YFSETQ. CDR3 length equals 15 residues. After removal of 2 bases from V and 5 bases from J, the junction contained 7 bases not matched to a gene. For the CDR3, the DNA is TGCGCCAGCAGCTTCCAAGCGGGAGGCCGGGAGACCCAGTACTTC. As protein: CASSFQAGGRETQYF.

V usage is TRBV6-2 or TRBV6-3 and J usage is TRBJ2-7; possible D gene TRBD2, 6 bases. V lost 3 bases to trimming and J lost 5 bases, with 14 bases between them. The CDR3 runs to 14 residues. From germline, CDR1 is MNHEY and CDR2 SVGEGT. The CDR3 sequence: CASSYLASANEQYF. The CDR3 region has the DNA TGTGCCAGCAGTTATCTCGCTAGCGCGAACGAGCAGTACTTC.

The rearrangement joins TRBV6-5 to TRBJ2-7, with TRBD1 identical over 8 bases. Germline V gene sequence: CDR1 MNHEY, CDR2 SVGAGI. V lost 8 bases to trimming and J lost 5 bases; unmatched junction nucleotides: 11. The CDR3 loop spans 14 amino acids. The CDR3 protein is CASARDRQFDEQYV. The CDR3 nucleotides are TGTGCCAGCGCCCGGGACAGGCAGTTCGACGAGCAGTACGTC.

The table lists this clone with a count of one. In DNA, the CDR3 is TGTGCCAGCAGCTCCGGACAGGGAAACTCACCCCTCCACTTT. Translated, it gives CASSSGQGNSPLHF. The chain employs TRBV28 and TRBJ1-6; TRBD1 aligns across 8 bases. The CDR3 is 14 amino acids. Unmatched junction bases numbered 8, after V lost 6 bases and J lost 10 bases. Germline V lookup: CDR1 MDHEN, CDR2 SYDVKM.

The J gene is TRBJ1-5, the V gene TRBV6-5; 7 bases align to TRBD1. Losses at the gene ends were 6 bases for V and 3 bases for J; bases not matched to a gene: 8. Germline lookup yields CDR1 MNHEY and CDR2 SVGAGI. The CDR3 extends over 15 amino acids. The chain's CDR3 is CASSQQGTINQPQHF. The CDR3 DNA follows: TGTGCCAGCAGCCAACAGGGGACCATCAATCAGCCCCAGCATTTT.

The gene calls are TRBV18 and TRBJ2-5, with TRBD1 matching 8 bases. Germline V CDR1 and CDR2: KGHSH, LQKENI. V trimming: 9 bases; J trimming: 2 bases; junction bases outside the gene matches: 5. The CDR3 spans 13 residues. The CDR3 spells CASRTGWQETQYF. The CDR3 nucleotides are TGTGCCAGTCGGACAGGGTGGCAAGAGACCCAGTACTTC.

The rearrangement links TRBV10-3 to TRBJ2-1; a weak D match, TRBD1 (6 bases). CDR3 size: 15 residues. Trimming pared 0 bases from V and 5 bases from J, leaving 11 bases between. CDR1 and CDR2 (germline): ENHRY, SYGVKD. As DNA, the CDR3 is TGTGCCATCAGTGAGTCAACAGGGTCCGACAATGAGCAGTTCTTC. This encodes CAISESTGSDNEQFF.

V gene TRBV30 combines with J gene TRBJ2-5; the D gene is possibly TRBD2 (6 bases). The germline V gene encodes CDR1 GTSNPN and CDR2 SVGIG (reference sequence). The germline V and J ends were trimmed by 2 bases and 1 base, with 11 bases remaining between them. The length of the CDR3 is 14 residues. The CDR3 loop reads CAWSLRLVQETQYF. DNA of the CDR3: TGTGCCTGGAGTCTCAGACTAGTCCAAGAGACCCAGTACTTC.

The chain employs TRBV5-1 and TRBJ1-2, with 9 bases lining up with TRBD1. CDR1 and CDR2 (germline): SGHRS, YFSETQ. V was clipped by 0 bases and J by 6 bases; unmatched bases: 6. The CDR3 extends over 15 amino acids. CDR3 coding DNA: TGCGCCAGCAGCTTGGAGGCTGGACAGGGGAATGGCTACACCTTC. Translating gives CASSLEAGQGNGYTF.

This chain connects TRBV5-8 to TRBJ2-7; 11 nucleotides align to TRBD1. The CDR3 has 16 residues. Looked up from germline, CDR1 is SGHTS and CDR2 is YDEGEE. The junction had 13 bases not matched to a gene; V was cut back by 5 bases and J by 6 bases. CDR3 loop: CASRSIRDRGGPEQYF. Here the CDR3 DNA reads TGTGCCAGCAGATCTATCCGGGACAGGGGGGGACCCGAGCAGTACTTC. Full variable domain (remainder filled in from reference TRBV5-8 and TRBJ2-7): EAGVTQSPTHLIKTRGQQATLRCSPISGHTSVYWYQQALGLGLQFLLWYDEGEERNRGNFPPRFSGRQFPNYSSELNVNALELEDSALYLCASRSIRDRGGPEQYFGPGTRLTVT.

This sequence joins TRBV9 and TRBJ2-5, with a weak D call TRBD2 (6 bases). Per germline, CDR1 SGDLS and CDR2 YYNGEE. The CDR3 is made up of 13 amino acids. Trimming cost V 0 bases and J 5 bases, with 8 bases left between them. CDR3 in DNA: TGTGCCAGCAGCGTAGCTAGCGAGGAGACCCAGTACTTC. Its translation: CASSVASEETQYF.

The rearrangement links TRBV5-1 to TRBJ2-5; TRBD2 might be the D (6 bases). Trimming removed 5 bases from V and 5 bases from J, with 16 bases in between. Looked up from germline, CDR1 is SGHRS and CDR2 is YFSETQ. This CDR3 is built from 14 residues. Here the CDR3 reads CASRRESGWETQYF. Written as DNA, the CDR3 is TGCGCCAGCAGGCGGGAATCGGGTTGGGAGACCCAGTACTTC.

In its sample, this clone was seen once. The chain is built from TRBV6-6 and TRBJ2-1; 12 bases map to TRBD2. Trimming removed 5 bases from V and 4 bases from J; junction bases left unmatched: 3. Per the germline V gene, CDR1 is MNHNY and CDR2 is SVGAGI (reference sequence). The CDR3 has 15 residues. The CDR3 DNA follows: TGTGCCAGCAGTACCGGGACTAGCGGGTACAATGAGCAGTTCTTC. Residues: CASSTGTSGYNEQFF.

The chain carries TRBV5-4 and TRBJ1-3; D not certain. The CDR3 is 15 residues long. The germline V and J ends were trimmed by 2 bases and 0 bases, with 9 bases remaining between them. From germline, CDR1 is SGHNT and CDR2 YYREEE (reference sequence). The DNA for the CDR3 is TGTGCCAGCAGCTTTGGAGGGAGCTCTGGAAACACCATATATTTT. As protein: CASSFGGSSGNTIYF. Full variable domain (remainder filled in from reference TRBV5-4 and TRBJ1-3): ETGVTQSPTHLIKTRGQQVTLRCSSQSGHNTVSWYQQALGQGPQFIFQYYREEENGRGNFPPRFSGLQFPNYSSELNVNALELDDSALYLCASSFGGSSGNTIYFGEGSWLTVV.

V is TRBV24-1 and J is TRBJ2-5; 8 nucleotides align to TRBD1. V lost 2 bases and J lost 5; bases outside the gene matches: 6. This CDR3 has 15 residues. CDR1 KGHDR and CDR2 SFDVKD come from the germline V gene. Here the CDR3 reads CATSDWTGLGETQYF. The DNA of the CDR3 is TGTGCCACCAGTGATTGGACAGGGCTTGGCGAGACCCAGTACTTC.